Each of the 10 T cell receptor beta chains below was sequenced from the same sample in a study of CD8+CD57+ T cells in acquired aplastic anemia. Genomic DNA, the template, was used for profiling of the TCR beta VDJ and CDR3. TCRdb fed the reads into MiXCR, producing one record per CDR3 protein. The sample lists under 200,000 distinct CDR3 sequences, less than 65% occurring once. Sequenced input: sorted CD4+, CD8+, or CD8+CD57+ T cells (not recorded which) from PBMCs. The source is a human donor with severe aplastic anemia or a healthy control (not recorded which).

This clonotype was detected many times. The gene calls are TRBV6-1 and TRBJ1-1; 8 nucleotides agree with TRBD1. The CDR3 spans 15 residues. Germline CDR1 and CDR2: MNHNS and SASEGT. The ends lost 1 base at V and 1 base at J; junction bases unmatched: 2. CDR3 sequence: CASSEEGTGNTEAFF. In nucleotides, the CDR3 is TGTGCCAGCAGTGAAGAAGGGACAGGGAACACTGAAGCTTTCTTT.

This clonotype was observed at least ten times. This chain uses TRBV10-3 with TRBJ2-5; TRBD1 agrees at 8 bases. V lost 3 bases, J lost 5 bases, and 5 bases stayed unmatched. The V gene's germline CDR1 is ENHRY and CDR2 SYGVKD. The length of the CDR3 is 14 residues. CDR3 coding DNA: TGTGCCATCAGTGATCAGGGGGCTGTTGAGACCCAGTACTTC. It yields the protein CAISDQGAVETQYF.

The chain carries TRBV19 and TRBJ1-2; D remains ambiguous. V was shortened by 1 base and J by 8 bases, with 17 bases between the two germline ends. The germline V gene encodes CDR1 LNHDA and CDR2 SQIVND (reference sequence). The CDR3 is 15 residues long. The CDR3 is CASSIGGISSGGYTF. In DNA form, the CDR3 reads TGTGCCAGTAGTATAGGAGGTATTTCGAGCGGAGGCTACACCTTC.

The chain uses TRBV7-2 and TRBJ1-2; 8 bases map to TRBD1. This CDR3 has 15 amino acids. Germline CDR1 is SGHTA and CDR2 is FQGNSA. The ends lost 4 bases at V and 2 bases at J; junction bases unmatched: 6. DNA of the CDR3: TGTGCCAGCAGCTCCAGGACAGGGTCCAACTATGGCTACACCTTC. Its protein product is CASSSRTGSNYGYTF.

This clonotype appeared a few times. The J gene is TRBJ1-1, the V gene TRBV12-3 or TRBV12-4, with D maybe TRBD1 (6 bases). The germline V and J ends were trimmed by 8 bases and 0 bases, with 10 bases remaining between them. The CDR3 is made up of 13 amino acids. The CDR3 is CASSQGLNTEAFF. CDR3 in DNA: TGTGCCAGCTCGCAGGGGTTGAACACTGAAGCTTTCTTT.

This clonotype occurred a few times. Compared with germline, one end of the junction differs, possibly owing to a read error. The chain links TRBV7-7 to TRBJ2-2; a weak D match, TRBD2 (5 bases). The CDR3 is 15 residues long. CDR1 and CDR2 (germline): SSHAT, FNYEAQ (reference sequence). The CDR3 here is CASSFSPGGTGELFF. CDR3 sequence (DNA): TGTGCTAGCAGCTTTTCGCCTGGAGGCACCGGGGAGCTGTTTTTT. Together with reference TRBV7-7 and TRBJ2-2, the CDR3 gives the full variable domain: GAGVSQSPRYKVTKRGQDVTLRCDPISSHATLYWYQQALGQGPEFLTYFNYEAQPDKSGLPSDRFSAERPEGSISTLTIQRTEQRDSAMYRCASSFSPGGTGELFFGEGSRLTVL.

J is TRBJ2-3 and V is TRBV15; TRBD2 aligns across 11 bases. Germline V lookup: CDR1 LNHNV, CDR2 YYDKDF (reference sequence). The CDR3 has 17 amino acids. V was pared by 3 bases and J by 3 bases, with 8 bases of the junction left unmatched. The CDR3 loop is CATSRDIAGGATDTQYF. In DNA form, the CDR3 reads TGTGCCACCAGCAGGGACATAGCGGGAGGGGCGACAGATACGCAGTATTTT. The variable domain in full, completed from reference TRBV15 and TRBJ2-3, reads DAMVIQNPRYQVTQFGKPVTLSCSQTLNHNVMYWYQQKSSQAPKLLFHYYDKDFNNEADTPDNFQSRRPNTSFCFLDIRSPGLGDTAMYLCATSRDIAGGATDTQYFGPGTRLTVL.

The chain recombines TRBV5-1 with TRBJ1-5; the D gene is possibly TRBD1 (5 bases). This CDR3 has 13 amino acids. Germline V gives CDR1 SGHRS, CDR2 YFSETQ. V was shortened by 0 bases and J by 13 bases, with 14 bases between the two germline ends. The CDR3 region is CASSLGGAEEQHF. In nucleotides, the CDR3 is TGCGCCAGCAGCTTGGGAGGGGCTGAGGAGCAGCATTTT.

The gene calls are TRBV20-1 and TRBJ2-3; 8 bases agree with TRBD2. The CDR3 sequence is 15 residues long. Germline V CDR1 and CDR2: DFQATT, SNEGSKA (reference sequence). The V gene end was trimmed by 3 bases and the J gene end by 1 base; junction bases not matched to a gene: 6. DNA for the CDR3: TGCAGTGCTAGGGGACTAGGATCAGGCACAGATACGCAGTATTTT. As protein: CSARGLGSGTDTQYF.

This rearrangement joins TRBV20-1 to TRBJ2-5, with TRBD2 identical over 8 bases. TRBJ2-7 explains the end of the DNA better; the J call may be wrong. Germline V gene sequence: CDR1 DFQATT, CDR2 SNEGSKA (reference sequence). This CDR3 comprises 14 residues. The CDR3 DNA is TGCAGTGCTCTCTGGCTAGCGGGTTCCTACGAGCAGTACTTC. Protein: CSALWLAGSYEQYF.